A single sample is the source of the 29 T cell receptor beta chains below, sequenced in a study of cytomegalovirus exposure and HLA in healthy donors. Use of 60 Vbeta and 13 Jbeta primers characterized the PCR. Using immunoSEQ multiplex PCR, the repertoire was profiled, and TCRdb retains in-frame clones only, with some absent. In the table there are under 300,000 clones, 84% of which are singletons. Sequencing used PBMCs. The receptors here all came from a woman in her 40s in good health and CMV-seropositive.

The chain combines TRBV7-2 with TRBJ2-7; possibly TRBD1 for D (5 bases). The CDR3 loop spans 14 amino acids. Trimming cost V 1 base and J 3 bases, with 10 bases left between them. From germline, CDR1 is SGHTA and CDR2 FQGNSA. CDR3 DNA sequence: TGTGCCAGCAGCTTAGACAGGAAATTCTACGAGCAGTACTTC. The encoded protein is CASSLDRKFYEQYF.

This sequence joins TRBV6-6 and TRBJ2-3; D gene unclear. V shed 0 bases and J shed 5 bases, with 12 bases lying between them. The CDR3 is 15 amino acids. From germline, CDR1 is MNHNY and CDR2 SVGAGI (reference sequence). CDR3 protein: CASSYSSPPRDTQYF. The CDR3 nucleotides are TGTGCCAGCAGTTACTCCTCTCCTCCTAGAGATACGCAGTATTTT.

The chain joins TRBV9 to TRBJ2-1; 7 bases fit TRBD2. Germline CDR1 and CDR2: SGDLS and YYNGEE. This CDR3 contains 15 residues. V shed 0 bases and J 2 bases; nucleotides not matched to a gene: 2. Here the CDR3 DNA reads TGTGCCAGCAGCGTAGAAGGGAGGGCCTACAATGAGCAGTTCTTC. Its protein is CASSVEGRAYNEQFF.

The CDR3 DNA reads as TGTGCCAGCTTGGACAGGGAACGTGAGCAGTTCTTC. This codes for CASLDREREQFF. The genes are TRBV18 and TRBJ2-1, with 8 bases that match TRBD1. This CDR3 has 12 residues. V was clipped by 7 bases and J by 9 bases; unmatched bases: 5. The germline CDR1 and CDR2 sequences are KGHSH and LQKENI.

The chain couples TRBV11-2 to TRBJ2-7; perhaps TRBD2 as D (6 bases). This CDR3 comprises 14 residues. The germline V gene has CDR1 SGHAT and CDR2 FQNNGV. Trimming took off 3 bases at V and 3 bases at J, with 12 bases between the two ends. The CDR3 here is CASSFGGYDYEQYF. The CDR3 DNA reads TGTGCCAGCAGCTTTGGAGGGTACGACTACGAGCAGTACTTC.

This clone is a singleton in its sample. This chain connects TRBV30 to TRBJ2-7; 8 nucleotides align to TRBD2. The V gene end was trimmed by 0 bases and the J gene end by 3 bases; junction bases not matched to a gene: 4. CDR1 and CDR2 (germline): GTSNPN, SVGIG (reference sequence). This CDR3 spans 14 amino acids. In DNA form, the CDR3 reads TGTGCCTGGAGTGTCCCGGGGGGGGACTACGAGCAGTACTTC. Its protein product is CAWSVPGGDYEQYF.

The chain couples TRBV18 to TRBJ1-2, with TRBD1 as a possible D gene (5 bases). Germline CDR1 is KGHSH and CDR2 is LQKENI. CDR3 length equals 15 residues. Trimming took 2 bases from V and 7 from J, leaving 17 bases between them. CDR3 bases: TGTGCCAGCTCACCAACCGGTCAGGGAAAGACTGGCTACACCTTC. This gives the protein CASSPTGQGKTGYTF.

V is TRBV28 and J is TRBJ2-7; 8 bases line up with TRBD1. Germline values: CDR1 MDHEN, CDR2 SYDVKM. J lost 1 base, V lost 8 bases, and 4 bases had no gene match. The CDR3 length is 13 residues. The CDR3 bases are TGTGCCAGCCATAGGACAGGGTCCTACGAGCAGTACTTC. Translated: CASHRTGSYEQYF. The entire variable domain, with the rest obtained from reference TRBV28 and TRBJ2-7, is as follows: DVKVTQSSRYLVKRTGEKVFLECVQDMDHENMFWYRQDPGLGLRLIYFSYDVKMKEKGDIPEGYSVSREKKERFSLILESASTNQTSMYLCASHRTGSYEQYFGPGTRLTVT.

The chain is built from TRBV5-4 and TRBJ1-2; D is unclear. Trimming shortened V by 1 base and J by 0 bases, and 7 bases separated the two germline ends. The germline V gene encodes CDR1 SGHNT and CDR2 YYREEE (reference sequence). CDR3 length equals 14 residues. The CDR3 nucleotides are TGTGCCAGCAGCTTGACAAACGCTAACTATGGCTACACCTTC. It yields the protein CASSLTNANYGYTF.

This chain joins TRBV5-4 and TRBJ1-1; possibly TRBD1 for D (5 bases). Germline assignment: CDR1 SGHNT and CDR2 YYREEE (reference sequence). Trimming took 4 bases from V and 0 from J, leaving 13 bases between them. CDR3 length: 15 residues. CDR3 sequence reads: CASSAPGIMNTEAFF. CDR3 coding DNA: TGTGCCAGCAGCGCCCCAGGGATAATGAACACTGAAGCTTTCTTT. Supplemented by reference TRBV5-4 and TRBJ1-1, the full variable domain reads ETGVTQSPTHLIKTRGQQVTLRCSSQSGHNTVSWYQQALGQGPQFIFQYYREEENGRGNFPPRFSGLQFPNYSSELNVNALELDDSALYLCASSAPGIMNTEAFFGQGTRLTVV.

This rearrangement joins TRBV29-1 to TRBJ2-3, with 8 bases identical to TRBD2. Germline loops: CDR1 SQVTM, CDR2 ANQGSEA. With 7 bases clipped from V and 3 bases from J, the junction kept 3 bases outside the gene matches. The CDR3 runs to 12 residues. The CDR3 reads CSAERGTDTQYF. In nucleotides, the CDR3 is TGCAGCGCCGAGCGGGGGACAGATACGCAGTATTTT.

This rearrangement joins TRBV28 to TRBJ1-2; perhaps TRBD1 as D (6 bases). V gave up 1 base and J gave up 4 bases, with 10 bases separating them. Germline lookup yields CDR1 MDHEN and CDR2 SYDVKM. This CDR3 comprises 14 residues. CDR3 DNA: TGTGCCAGCAGTTTATTGGGGGCGTTCTATGGCTACACCTTC. It encodes CASSLLGAFYGYTF.

The chain links TRBV27 to TRBJ1-4, with D tentatively TRBD1 (5 bases). The V gene lost 5 bases and the J gene lost 8 bases, with 21 bases spanning the gap. CDR3 length: 16 amino acids. Germline CDR1 reads MNHEY; CDR2 reads SMNVEV (reference sequence). CDR3 nucleotides: TGTGCCAGCAGTCCACGATGGGCAGGGCTGGGGGAAAAACTGTTTTTT. Translation: CASSPRWAGLGEKLFF. Based on the CDR3 plus reference TRBV27 and TRBJ1-4, the full variable domain is EAQVTQNPRYLITVTGKKLTVTCSQNMNHEYMSWYRQDPGLGLRQIYYSMNVEVTDKGDVPEGYKVSRKEKRNFPLILESPSPNQTSLYFCASSPRWAGLGEKLFFGSGTQLSVL.

This chain links TRBV4-2 with TRBJ1-2, with a tentative D call TRBD1 (5 bases). This CDR3 region has 14 residues. V was clipped by 3 bases and J by 4 bases, with 12 bases between them. In germline, CDR1 is LGHNA, CDR2 YNFKEQ. The CDR3 region has the DNA TGTGCCAGCAGCCATGAAGGGGTGGGCTATGGCTACACCTTC. Translated, it gives CASSHEGVGYGYTF.

This rearrangement joins TRBV4-3 to TRBJ2-7, with 9 bases aligning to TRBD1. Germline V gene data show CDR1 as LGHNA and CDR2 as YSLEER. Unmatched junction bases numbered 8, after V lost 3 bases and J lost 5 bases. This CDR3 has 15 amino acids. Here the CDR3 reads CASSQDPTGGNEQYF. In DNA, the CDR3 is TGCGCCAGCAGCCAGGACCCGACAGGGGGTAACGAGCAGTACTTC.

Comments on this clone: One end of the junction fails to match germline, which may point to a read error. This CDR3 reads CASSPPGLAGSLFF. The CDR3 bases are TGTGCCAGCTCACCACCGGGACTAGCGGGATCACTATTTTTC. The rearrangement links TRBV18 to TRBJ2-7, with 13 bases identical to TRBD2. CDR3 length equals 14 residues. Germline values: CDR1 KGHSH, CDR2 LQKENI.

V and J are TRBV11-3 and TRBJ2-2; the match to TRBD1 covers 8 bases. The J segment lost 1 base and the V segment lost 5 bases, leaving 6 bases of the junction unmatched. This CDR3 region has 16 residues. CDR1 is SGHNT, CDR2 YENEEA, per germline. CDR3 amino acids: CASSMRTGLNTGELFF. The DNA of the CDR3 is TGTGCCAGCAGCATGAGGACAGGGCTGAACACCGGGGAGCTGTTTTTT. The full variable domain, in which reference TRBV11-3 and TRBJ2-2 provide the parts outside the CDR3, is EAGVVQSPRYKIIEKKQPVAFWCNPISGHNTLYWYLQNLGQGPELLIRYENEEAVDDSQLPKDRFSAERLKGVDSTLKIQPAELGDSAVYLCASSMRTGLNTGELFFGEGSRLTVL.

The chain couples TRBV5-1 to TRBJ2-7; TRBD2 matches 8 bases. CDR1 is SGHRS and CDR2 is YFSETQ in the germline V gene. V was clipped by 3 bases and J by 11 bases; unmatched bases: 16. This CDR3 has 15 amino acids. CDR3 bases: TGCGCCAGCAGCTGGAATTACCGGACTAGCAGTGGGAAGTACTTC. Protein sequence: CASSWNYRTSSGKYF.

The DNA for the CDR3 is TGTGCCAGCAGCCAAGATAGGCTAGCGGGACCTGGGGGCACAGATACGCAGTATTTT. Residues: CASSQDRLAGPGGTDTQYF. The rearrangement uses TRBV4-2 and TRBJ2-3, with 9 bases fitting TRBD2. CDR1 is LGHNA, CDR2 YNFKEQ, per germline. The CDR3 spans 19 residues. Trimming cost V 0 bases and J 1 base; bases outside gene matches: 11.

V is TRBV11-3 and J is TRBJ2-7; tentative D call: TRBD2 (5 bases). Germline lookup yields CDR1 SGHNT and CDR2 YENEEA. The germline V and J ends were trimmed by 3 bases and 0 bases, with 24 bases remaining between them. The CDR3 is made up of 19 amino acids. This chain's CDR3 is CASSLNPLGYSGFSYEQYF. The CDR3 coding sequence is TGTGCCAGCAGCTTGAATCCTCTCGGTTACAGCGGATTCTCCTACGAGCAGTACTTC.

The rearrangement uses TRBV6-1 and TRBJ2-1; no clear D. This CDR3 is built from 15 residues. Trimming took 6 bases from V and 0 from J, leaving 12 bases between them. Germline V gene data show CDR1 as MNHNS and CDR2 as SASEGT. As DNA, the CDR3 is TGTGCCAGCAGCGCGAGTTTTAACTCCTACAATGAGCAGTTCTTC. This gives the protein CASSASFNSYNEQFF.

The CDR3 spells CASSITGTANTGELFF. CDR3 nucleotides: TGTGCCAGTAGTATAACCGGGACAGCGAACACCGGGGAGCTGTTTTTT. The chain couples TRBV19 to TRBJ2-2; TRBD1 aligns across 7 bases. Looked up from germline, CDR1 is LNHDA and CDR2 is SQIVND (reference sequence). The J segment lost 0 bases and the V segment lost 2 bases, leaving 3 bases of the junction unmatched. CDR3 length equals 16 residues.

This chain links TRBV7-9 with TRBJ1-4, with D tentatively TRBD1 (6 bases). There are 17 residues in the CDR3. Deletions cut 1 base from V and 0 bases from J, with 12 bases between. Germline V gene sequence: CDR1 SEHNR, CDR2 FQNEAQ (reference sequence). CDR3 protein: CASSLGQGTSTNEKLFF. The CDR3 bases are TGTGCCAGCAGCTTAGGGCAGGGGACCTCAACTAATGAAAAACTGTTTTTT.

J is TRBJ1-6 and V is TRBV10-3, with TRBD1 as a possible D gene (6 bases). V lost 6 bases and J lost 0, with 12 bases in between. In germline, CDR1 is ENHRY, CDR2 SYGVKD. This CDR3 has 16 residues. CDR3 sequence: CAIRRDTSSYNSPLHF. The CDR3 bases are TGTGCCATCAGAAGGGACACCAGCTCCTATAATTCACCCCTCCACTTT.

The V and J genes are TRBV7-6 and TRBJ2-3; D is perhaps TRBD2 (6 bases). CDR1 and CDR2 from the germline V gene are SGHVS and FNYEAQ. V was shortened by 0 bases and J by 3 bases, with 7 bases between the two germline ends. The CDR3 totals 14 residues. CDR3 sequence reads: CASSLASGTDTQYF. The DNA of the CDR3 is TGTGCCAGCAGCTTAGCTAGCGGAACAGATACGCAGTATTTT.

The V and J genes are TRBV21-1 and TRBJ2-7; the D call of TRBD2 is as the table states it, not checked on the DNA. TRBV21-1 has pseudogene status. The CDR3 has 18 residues. The CDR3 sequence: CASRTGTSGSKDSYEQYF. DNA of the CDR3: TGTGCCAGCAGAACCGGGACTAGCGGGAGTAAAGACTCCTACGAGCAGTACTTC.

The CDR3 coding sequence is TGTGCCAGCAGTTCACTAAGGACAGGGTGGGCAGATACGCAGTATTTT. It encodes CASSSLRTGWADTQYF. This chain uses TRBV28 with TRBJ2-3, with TRBD1 matching 8 bases. Germline V lookup: CDR1 MDHEN, CDR2 SYDVKM. The CDR3 length is 16 residues. The trim removed 4 bases at V and 4 bases at J, leaving 10 bases unmatched.

The chain recombines TRBV2 with TRBJ2-7, with 7 bases matching TRBD2. CDR1 SNHLY and CDR2 FYNNEI come from the germline V gene. Trimming removed 8 bases from V and 3 bases from J; junction bases left unmatched: 22. The CDR3 totals 18 residues. This chain's CDR3 is CASPLRERRELPLYEQYF. The DNA for the CDR3 is TGTGCCAGCCCCCTGAGAGAAAGGCGGGAGTTACCCCTCTACGAGCAGTACTTC.

The chain couples TRBV4-3 to TRBJ1-2, with D possibly matching TRBD1 (6 bases). The germline V and J ends were trimmed by 1 base and 7 bases, with 19 bases remaining between them. The CDR3 consists of 16 residues. Germline V CDR1 and CDR2: LGHNA, YSLEER. In nucleotides, the CDR3 is TGCGCCAGCAGCCAAGCTTACGGGGGCAGGGAGGGTGGCTACACCTTC. Protein sequence: CASSQAYGGREGGYTF.